This T cell receptor beta chain was recovered during a study of CD8 T cells in Susac syndrome. Random hexamers were used to reverse transcribe an amount of about 0.5 to 1 ug RNA. TCR beta CDR3 was amplified by immunoSEQ multiplex PCR. This amplification extended across 54 Vbeta and 13 Jbeta segments. One entry per CDR3 protein results from TCRdb running MiXCR on the immunoSEQ multiplex PCR reads. The repertoire includes about 70,000 distinct CDR3 sequences, about 95% of them detected once, and approximately 0.25% sits in the top ten. V was trimmed by 5 bases and J by 2 bases, leaving 10 bases between them. Germline CDR1 reads DFQATT; CDR2 reads SNEGSKA (reference sequence). The CDR3 loop spans 12 amino acids.

The sequencing input was CD8+ T cells from PBMCs. The receptor comes from a human donor in good health. This rearrangement joins TRBV20-1 to TRBJ2-7; D perhaps matches TRBD1 (6 bases). In nucleotides, the CDR3 is TGCAGTGCTCGCTCAGGGGCCTACGAGCAGTACTTC. As protein: CSARSGAYEQYF.